This TCR beta chain was identified during a study of T cell responses to AZD1222 COVID-19 vaccine. Study-wide results and caveats: Variant regions that are unmutated are reportedly the target of nearly half of spike-specific TCRs.

The repertoire was sequenced with immunoSEQ multiplex PCR; TCRdb's copy has only in-frame clones and lacks some. The data contain about 84,000 clones, about 90% of them seen just once; the ten biggest clones take up approximately 1.6%. Details on this clone: As yet, its antigen is unknown.

Trimming took off 0 bases at V and 4 bases at J, with 11 bases between the two ends. Germline lookup yields CDR1 SGHRS and CDR2 YFSETQ. The CDR3 consists of 15 residues. The specimen was peripheral blood, collected on day 0 of AZD1222 vaccination. The genes are TRBV5-1 and TRBJ1-3; TRBD1 might be the D (5 bases). The source of this sequence is an adult in good health. CDR3: CASSLEPGRGNTIYF. CDR3 DNA: TGCGCCAGCAGCTTGGAGCCGGGGCGGGGAAACACCATATATTTT.